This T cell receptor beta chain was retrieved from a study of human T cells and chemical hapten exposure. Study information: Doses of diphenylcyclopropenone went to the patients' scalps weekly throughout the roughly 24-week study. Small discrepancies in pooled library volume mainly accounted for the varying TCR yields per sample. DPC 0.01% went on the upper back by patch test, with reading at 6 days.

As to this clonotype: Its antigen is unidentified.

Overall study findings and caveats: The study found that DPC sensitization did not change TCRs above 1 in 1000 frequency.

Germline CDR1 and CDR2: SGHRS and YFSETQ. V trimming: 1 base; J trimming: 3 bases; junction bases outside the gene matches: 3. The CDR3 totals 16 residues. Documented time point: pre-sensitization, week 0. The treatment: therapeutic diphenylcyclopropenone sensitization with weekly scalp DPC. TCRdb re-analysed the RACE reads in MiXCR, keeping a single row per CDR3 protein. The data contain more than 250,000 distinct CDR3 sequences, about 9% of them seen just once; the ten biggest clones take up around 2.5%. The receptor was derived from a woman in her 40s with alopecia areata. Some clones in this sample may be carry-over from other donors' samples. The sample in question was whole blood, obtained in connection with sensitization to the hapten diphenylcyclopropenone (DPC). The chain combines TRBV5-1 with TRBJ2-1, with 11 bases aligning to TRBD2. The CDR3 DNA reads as TGCGCCAGCAGCTTGCCCGGGACTAGCGGCTACAATGAGCAGTTCTTC. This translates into CASSLPGTSGYNEQFF.